These 22 T cell receptor beta chains were sequenced from one sample in a study of shared clonotypes between healthy human individuals. Only in-frame clones appear in the TCRdb table, and some are missing; sequencing was by immunoSEQ multiplex PCR. The table lists fewer than 850,000 clones, about nine tenths of them singletons. Sequenced sample: memory CD8+ T cells from PBMCs. Sample subset: CD45RO+ cells pooled with CCR7-negative TemRA cells. The origin of the receptors is a man younger than 35 in good health. Some clones in this sample may be carry-over from other donors' samples.

The genes are TRBV19 and TRBJ2-1; unclear D gene. This CDR3 has 12 amino acids. Trimming took off 6 bases at V and 6 bases at J, with 9 bases between the two ends. Per germline, CDR1 LNHDA and CDR2 SQIVND (reference sequence). The CDR3 sequence: CASSHFGNEQFF. In DNA, the CDR3 is TGTGCCAGTAGCCACTTTGGCAATGAGCAGTTCTTC.

V and J are TRBV14 and TRBJ2-3, with D tentatively TRBD1 or TRBD2 (5 bases each). The germline gives CDR1 SGHDN, CDR2 FVKESK. Trimming took 0 bases from V and 1 from J, leaving 11 bases between them. The CDR3 runs to 16 residues. CDR3 nucleotides: TGTGCCAGCAGCCAAGATTGGGACGGAGGCACAGATACGCAGTATTTT. Residues: CASSQDWDGGTDTQYF.

This clone was picked up one time. V is TRBV25-1 and J is TRBJ1-1, with D possibly matching TRBD1 (6 bases). CDR3 length: 14 residues. V was shortened by 5 bases and J by 1 base, with 11 bases between the two germline ends. CDR1 and CDR2 (germline): MGHDK, SYGVNS. The CDR3, as DNA: TGTGCCAGCAGTCGAACGACAGGGAACACTGAAGCTTTCTTT. This gives the protein CASSRTTGNTEAFF.

J is TRBJ2-7 and V is TRBV28; D may be TRBD2 (6 bases). From germline, CDR1 is MDHEN and CDR2 SYDVKM. The CDR3 has 14 amino acids. V lost 5 bases to trimming and J lost 6 bases, with 17 bases between them. CDR3 protein: CASSAAGGPSEQYF. CDR3 in DNA: TGTGCCAGCAGTGCAGCCGGAGGGCCGAGCGAGCAGTACTTC.

The chain uses TRBV19 and TRBJ1-1; D possibly corresponds to TRBD1 (6 bases). V lost 6 bases and J 5 bases, leaving 22 bases between the germline ends. CDR3 length: 16 residues. CDR1 and CDR2 from the germline V gene are LNHDA and SQIVND (reference sequence). The CDR3 reads CASRDRRGPSWTEAFF. The DNA for the CDR3 is TGTGCCAGTAGGGATCGCAGGGGCCCTTCGTGGACTGAAGCTTTCTTT. Supplemented by reference TRBV19 and TRBJ1-1, the full variable domain reads DGGITQSPKYLFRKEGQNVTLSCEQNLNHDAMYWYRQDPGQGLRLIYYSQIVNDFQKGDIAEGYSVSREKKESFPLTVTSAQKNPTAFYLCASRDRRGPSWTEAFFGQGTRLTVV.

The V and J genes are TRBV29-1 and TRBJ1-1; possibly TRBD1 for D (5 bases). Trimming shortened V by 8 bases and J by 1 base, and 8 bases separated the two germline ends. Germline assignment: CDR1 SQVTM and CDR2 ANQGSEA. The CDR3 totals 11 residues. CDR3 DNA sequence: TGCAGCACTGGGGCGAACACTGAAGCTTTCTTT. As protein: CSTGANTEAFF.

The chain couples TRBV9 to TRBJ2-6, with D maybe TRBD2 (6 bases). Germline lookup yields CDR1 SGDLS and CDR2 YYNGEE. With 0 bases removed from V and 0 bases from J, the gap between germline ends came to 10 bases. The CDR3 runs to 17 residues. CDR3 region: CASSVGSGTSGANVLTF. The CDR3 DNA sequence: TGTGCCAGCAGCGTAGGTAGCGGTACCTCTGGGGCCAACGTCCTGACTTTC. The full variable domain, completed using reference TRBV9 and TRBJ2-6, is DSGVTQTPKHLITATGQRVTLRCSPRSGDLSVYWYQQSLDQGLQFLIQYYNGEERAKGNILERFSAQQFPDLHSELNLSSLELGDSALYFCASSVGSGTSGANVLTFGAGSRLTVL.

This clone was seen a single time. Other DNA sequences in this sample translate to the same CDR3. The J gene is TRBJ1-5, the V gene TRBV28, with 7 bases lining up with TRBD1. The CDR3 spans 14 residues. Trimming removed 5 bases from V and 6 bases from J; junction bases left unmatched: 7. CDR1 MDHEN and CDR2 SYDVKM come from the germline V gene. The CDR3 here is CASSLRQGSQPQHF. In DNA, the CDR3 is TGTGCCAGCAGTCTTCGACAGGGAAGTCAGCCCCAGCATTTT.

The gene calls are TRBV7-9 and TRBJ2-2; D unclear. Germline CDR1 is SEHNR and CDR2 is FQNEAQ (reference sequence). This CDR3 is built from 13 residues. The V end lost 6 bases, the J end lost 1 base, and 6 bases lay between the germline ends. CDR3 coding DNA: TGTGCCAGCAGTTTCTGGAACACCGGGGAGCTGTTTTTT. The encoded protein is CASSFWNTGELFF.

The chain uses TRBV7-3 and TRBJ2-5; no definite D call. In germline, CDR1 is SGHTA, CDR2 FQGTGA. The CDR3 extends over 16 amino acids. V lost 2 bases and J lost 5, with 18 bases in between. CDR3 sequence: CASSLGQIPFRETQYF. In DNA form, the CDR3 reads TGTGCCAGCAGCTTAGGCCAGATACCTTTCAGGGAGACCCAGTACTTC.

The chain couples TRBV14 to TRBJ2-7; no firm D call. The CDR3 runs to 13 residues. Germline loops: CDR1 SGHDN, CDR2 FVKESK. V was pared by 4 bases and J by 2 bases, with 9 bases between. The CDR3 region is CASSPVGPYEQYF. The CDR3 DNA sequence: TGTGCCAGCAGCCCCGTTGGTCCCTACGAGCAGTACTTC.

The rearrangement joins TRBV9 to TRBJ2-3; unclear D gene. The V end lost 5 bases, the J end lost 2 bases, and 6 bases lay between the germline ends. This CDR3 contains 12 residues. Germline CDR1 is SGDLS and CDR2 is YYNGEE. CDR3 protein: CASSRNTDTQYF. The CDR3 nucleotides are TGTGCCAGCAGTCGTAACACAGATACGCAGTATTTT. The full variable domain, in which reference TRBV9 and TRBJ2-3 provide the parts outside the CDR3, is DSGVTQTPKHLITATGQRVTLRCSPRSGDLSVYWYQQSLDQGLQFLIQYYNGEERAKGNILERFSAQQFPDLHSELNLSSLELGDSALYFCASSRNTDTQYFGPGTRLTVL.

The chain is built from TRBV27 and TRBJ2-5, with 8 nucleotides matching TRBD2. The CDR3 loop spans 15 amino acids. Germline trimming cut 6 bases from V and 11 bases from J; bases unmatched to any gene: 17. Germline CDR1 is MNHEY and CDR2 is SMNVEV (reference sequence). Written as DNA, the CDR3 is TGTGCCAGCAGGGCAGCGGGAGACCTCATATTTTGGCAGTACTTC. Protein sequence: CASRAAGDLIFWQYF.

This chain joins TRBV4-3 and TRBJ2-4; the match to TRBD2 covers 8 bases. Looked up from germline, CDR1 is LGHNA and CDR2 is YSLEER. The V and J ends lost 0 bases and 5 bases, in that order; junction bases with no gene match: 6. The CDR3 is 16 residues long. The CDR3 coding sequence is TGCGCCAGCAGCCAAGATCCGGGACTAGGCCAAAACATTCAGTACTTC. Translation gives CASSQDPGLGQNIQYF.

V is TRBV7-6 and J is TRBJ1-1; D possibly corresponds to TRBD1 (5 bases). Germline V gene lookup returns CDR1 SGHVS and CDR2 FNYEAQ. The V and J ends lost 5 bases and 0 bases respectively, with 16 bases between them. The CDR3 is made up of 16 amino acids. Here the CDR3 reads CASSLGTAGMNTEAFF. Written as DNA, the CDR3 is TGTGCCAGCAGCCTCGGGACGGCGGGAATGAACACTGAAGCTTTCTTT.

The rearrangement joins TRBV27 to TRBJ2-5; 9 bases are shared with TRBD2. V was clipped by 4 bases and J by 3 bases; unmatched bases: 3. CDR1 and CDR2 (germline): MNHEY, SMNVEV (reference sequence). The CDR3 is 14 amino acids. CDR3 amino acids: CASSYIAGEETQYF. CDR3 bases: TGTGCCAGCAGTTATATAGCGGGAGAAGAGACCCAGTACTTC.

This rearrangement joins TRBV9 to TRBJ2-4, with 7 bases fitting TRBD1. Germline V gene lookup returns CDR1 SGDLS and CDR2 YYNGEE. The CDR3 runs to 12 residues. V shed 2 bases, J shed 9 bases, and the junction held 2 bases outside the gene matches. The CDR3 bases are TGTGCCAGCAGCGTTAGGGGGCCCATTCAGTACTTC. Protein: CASSVRGPIQYF.

The chain employs TRBV7-9 and TRBJ2-7; D ambiguous. The CDR3 is 11 residues long. Trimming stripped 0 bases from V and 9 bases from J, with 6 bases between. The germline V gene has CDR1 SEHNR and CDR2 FQNEAQ (reference sequence). The CDR3 DNA follows: TGTGCCAGCAGCTTAGCCGACGGGCAGTACTTC. It encodes CASSLADGQYF. Using reference TRBV7-9 and TRBJ2-7 for the parts outside the CDR3, the full variable domain is DTGVSQNPRHKITKRGQNVTFRCDPISEHNRLYWYRQTLGQGPEFLTYFQNEAQLEKSRLLSDRFSAERPKGSFSTLEIQRTEQGDSAMYLCASSLADGQYFGPGTRLTVT.

The rearrangement joins TRBV29-1 to TRBJ2-7, with TRBD1 matching 9 bases. Losses at the gene ends were 4 bases for V and 5 bases for J; bases not matched to a gene: 6. Germline values: CDR1 SQVTM, CDR2 ANQGSEA. This CDR3 has 13 amino acids. The CDR3 sequence is CSVVHGQGHEQYF. CDR3 nucleotide sequence: TGCAGCGTTGTCCACGGACAGGGGCACGAGCAGTACTTC.

V and J are TRBV6-5 and TRBJ2-1, with a possible D match to TRBD1 (5 bases). V was cut by 4 bases and J by 4 bases, with 8 bases left in between. The germline CDR1 and CDR2 sequences are MNHEY and SVGAGI. CDR3 length equals 13 residues. For the CDR3, the DNA is TGTGCCAGCAGTTGGACAAAATACAATGAGCAGTTCTTC. This encodes CASSWTKYNEQFF.

This rearrangement joins TRBV19 to TRBJ2-3; 10 bases line up with TRBD2. CDR1 is LNHDA, CDR2 SQIVND, per germline (reference sequence). V was pared by 7 bases and J by 4 bases, with 11 bases of the junction left unmatched. The CDR3 extends over 16 amino acids. CDR3 loop: CASNPSASGSSDTQYF. The DNA for the CDR3 is TGTGCCAGTAACCCATCGGCTAGCGGGAGTTCAGATACGCAGTATTTT.

The chain links TRBV7-6 to TRBJ2-2; D unresolved. V was clipped by 5 bases and J by 6 bases, with 16 bases between them. The CDR3 has 15 residues. CDR1 and CDR2 from the germline V gene are SGHVS and FNYEAQ. The CDR3 is CASSPTSAGSGELFF. The CDR3, as DNA: TGTGCCAGCAGCCCGACGTCGGCAGGTTCCGGGGAGCTGTTTTTT.